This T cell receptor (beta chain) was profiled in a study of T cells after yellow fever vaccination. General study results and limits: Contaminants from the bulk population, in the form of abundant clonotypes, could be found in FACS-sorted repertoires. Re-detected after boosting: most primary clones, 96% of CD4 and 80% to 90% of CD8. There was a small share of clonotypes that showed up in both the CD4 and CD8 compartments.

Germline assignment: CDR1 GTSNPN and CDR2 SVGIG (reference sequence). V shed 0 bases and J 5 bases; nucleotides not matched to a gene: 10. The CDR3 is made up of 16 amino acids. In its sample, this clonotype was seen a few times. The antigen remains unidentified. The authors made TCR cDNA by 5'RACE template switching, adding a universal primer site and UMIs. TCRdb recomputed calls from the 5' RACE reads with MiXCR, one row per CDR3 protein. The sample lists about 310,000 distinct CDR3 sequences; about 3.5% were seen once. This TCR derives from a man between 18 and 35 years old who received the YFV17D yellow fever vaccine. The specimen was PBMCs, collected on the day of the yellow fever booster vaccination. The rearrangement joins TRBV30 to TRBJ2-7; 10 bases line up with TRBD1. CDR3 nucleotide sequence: TGTGCCTGGAGTGTCGGGACAGGGGTAATTTTAGACGAGCAGTACTTC. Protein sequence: CAWSVGTGVILDEQYF. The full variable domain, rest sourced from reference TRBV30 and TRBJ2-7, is SQTIHQWPATLVQPVGSPLSLECTVEGTSNPNLYWYRQAAGRGLQLLFYSVGIGQISSEVPQNLSASRPQDRQFILSSKKLLLSDSGFYLCAWSVGTGVILDEQYFGPGTRLTVT.